A single sample gave rise to the 5 T cell receptor beta chains below, sequenced in a study of T cells in Graves' hyperthyroidism and ophthalmopathy. Researchers amplified the TCR beta CDR3 regions from RNA transcripts. The TCR CDR3 was amplified in a first-round RT-PCR using the HTBI primer set. TCRdb used MiXCR to reprocess the multiplex PCR reads, holding one entry per CDR3 protein. The sample lists more than 550,000 distinct CDR3 sequences; about 17% were seen once. The sample taken for sequencing was blood. All receptors come from a woman between 45 and 60 years old with Graves' hyperthyroidism that later progressed to Graves' ophthalmopathy.

Concerning this clonotype itself: Being one base from a much bigger clone, this may be a read error. The V call is TRBV29-1, the J call TRBJ1-1; 10 positions agree with TRBD1. CDR1 and CDR2 from the germline V gene are SQVTM and ANQGSEA. The CDR3 loop spans 13 amino acids. Trimming at V came to 8 bases and at J to 5 bases, leaving 8 bases not matched to a gene. The CDR3 DNA reads as TGCAGCTCAACCGGGACAGGGGAAACTGAAGCTTTCTTT. It yields the protein CSSTGTGETEAFF.

The chain has TRBV27 and TRBJ1-1; D perhaps matches TRBD1 (6 bases). Trimming removed 6 bases from V and 1 base from J, with 18 bases in between. The germline V gene has CDR1 MNHEY and CDR2 SMNVEV (reference sequence). This CDR3 spans 16 amino acids. CDR3 amino acids: CASRKLDRIQNTEAFF. CDR3 DNA sequence: TGTGCCAGCAGAAAACTTGACAGGATACAGAACACTGAAGCTTTCTTT.

In its sample, this clonotype was seen many times. V gene TRBV28 combines with J gene TRBJ1-1; TRBD1 might be the D (6 bases). Trimming stripped 2 bases from V and 0 bases from J, with 13 bases between. The germline CDR1 and CDR2 sequences are MDHEN and SYDVKM. The CDR3 spans 16 residues. The CDR3 DNA reads as TGTGCCAGCAGTTTAGTTGACAGGATGATGAACACTGAAGCTTTCTTT. Translating it yields CASSLVDRMMNTEAFF.

The CDR3 region has the DNA TGTGCCAGCAGTTACCCCACCCGACAGACGGGGTACAATGAGCAGTTCTTC. Protein sequence: CASSYPTRQTGYNEQFF. This sequence joins TRBV6-5 and TRBJ2-1; D may match TRBD1 or TRBD2 (5 bases each). This CDR3 comprises 17 residues. V was clipped by 2 bases and J by 4 bases, with 18 bases between them. Germline values: CDR1 MNHEY, CDR2 SVGAGI.

This clonotype appeared once. This may stem from a read error, because a much larger clone lies one nucleotide away. V usage is TRBV11-2 and J usage is TRBJ1-1; 8 positions match TRBD1. This CDR3 is built from 15 residues. CDR1 is SGHAT, CDR2 FQNNGV, per germline. In DNA, the CDR3 is TGTGTCAGCAGCACTCGGACAGGGTGGGTCACTGAAGCTTTCTTT. This encodes CVSSTRTGWVTEAFF.